This T cell receptor beta chain was found in a study of naive and memory T cell subsets. Study-wide points: Especially in CD8 cells, naive repertoires contained a few larger clonotypes, possibly CD45RA-re-expressing memory cells. Expression changes during T cell differentiation may affect RNA-based TCR counts.

This clonotype came up many times. What it binds is unknown. One end of the junction varies from germline; a read error may be responsible. CDR3 length: 12 residues. The V gene's germline CDR1 is SGHDN and CDR2 FVKESK. Both TRBC1 and TRBC2 were covered by a beta constant-region primer of two equimolar oligonucleotides. Nested alpha and beta constant-region primers with the SP2 primer drove four PCR rounds on ligated cDNA. In TCRdb, the UMI-ligation and nested PCR reads were re-called with MiXCR into one record per CDR3 protein. The data contain roughly 100,000 distinct CDR3 sequences, 13% to 15% of them singletons.

The clonotype was recovered from a human donor in good health. Sequenced sample: naive CD8+ T cells from blood. This sequence joins TRBV14 and TRBJ1-1; no firm D call. The CDR3 loop reads CASSQGDTEAFF. The CDR3 nucleotides read TGTGCCAGCAGTCAAGGTGACACTGAAGCTTTCTTT.